This TCR beta chain was captured by sequencing in a study of graft-versus-host responses after intestinal transplantation. Overall study: Isolated intestinal, liver-intestinal, or multivisceral transplants had been given to the recipients. Whole-study results and caveats: GvH clones were identified in recipient marrow, with some first appearing in ileum or blood.

V shed 6 bases, J shed 4 bases, and the junction held 7 bases outside the gene matches. The CDR3 totals 14 residues. The germline V gene has CDR1 SEHNR and CDR2 FQNEAQ (reference sequence). The protocol was immunoSEQ multiplex PCR, while the TCRdb copy is restricted to in-frame clones and leaves out a portion. The table shows some 90,000 clones, with around 93% occurring only once. A word on this clone: No antigen is known for it.

The chain couples TRBV7-9 to TRBJ2-5; TRBD1 matches 8 bases. The sequencing used unstimulated CD8+ T cells sorted from spleen or lymph node cells, collected before transplant. The TCR comes from a human donor who was the organ donor for an intestinal transplant. In DNA, the CDR3 is TGTGCCAGCAGATATCAGGGGGCTTTAGAGACCCAGTACTTC. Translating it yields CASRYQGALETQYF.